This TCR beta chain was recorded in a study of CD8 T cells in Susac syndrome. Findings of the study overall: The relatively small number of individuals in the TCR sequencing and HLA analysis was acknowledged by the study. The CD4+ T cell repertoire of patients with Susac syndrome showed no detectable clonal expansion.

TEMRA cells underwent FACS enrichment and CD8+ and CD4+ T cells underwent negative isolation. A note on this clonotype: Its target is not known.

When the RNA was reverse transcribed, random hexamers were used with an input of roughly 0.5 to 1 ug. One entry per CDR3 protein, called by TCRdb with MiXCR from the immunoSEQ multiplex PCR reads. Of 95,000 to 150,000 distinct CDR3 sequences in the sample, over 90% were seen once. The sample consisted of CD4+ T cells from PBMCs. This TCR was recovered from a human donor with Susac syndrome.

In nucleotides, the CDR3 is TGCGCCAGCAGGAGAAGCGGATACACAGATACGCAGTATTTT. Protein: CASRRSGYTDTQYF. The rearrangement uses TRBV5-1 and TRBJ2-3, with D possibly TRBD2 on 5 matching bases. V was cut by 5 bases and J by 2 bases, with 12 bases left in between. Germline V lookup: CDR1 SGHRS, CDR2 YFSETQ. The CDR3 loop spans 14 amino acids.